The clone carrying this T cell receptor (beta chain) was found a few times. The antigen is undetermined. Germline V CDR1 and CDR2: SGDLS, YYNGEE. With 0 bases removed from V and 6 bases from J, the gap between germline ends came to 14 bases. The CDR3 extends over 15 amino acids. As the sequencing template, cDNA was produced by extracting RNA and reverse transcribing it. This table comes from immunoSEQ multiplex PCR, and its TCRdb copy is limited to in-frame clones, with some not included. The top ten hold approximately 1.8% of the sample, which has around 290,000 clones, 58% seen once. The source of the sample is a study of CD8+ T cells in alopecia areata. Notes on the study in general: Clonality in lesional scalp, especially alopecia totalis/universalis, exceeded that of normal scalp. Many expanded lesional clones remained in scalp and blood on tofacitinib. Although TCR sharing was seen in mice, sharing across patients was less clear, possibly for HLA-related reasons.

Treatment here: oral pan-JAK inhibitor, 5-10 mg twice daily. Sequences were derived from CD4+ T cells sorted from blood, sampled at week 24, from a patient treated with tofacitinib. The V and J genes are TRBV9 and TRBJ2-3, with D hard to call. This clonotype was sampled from a human donor with alopecia areata. CDR3: CASSVDLLLGDTQYF. The CDR3 bases are TGTGCCAGCAGCGTAGATCTCCTTCTCGGCGATACGCAGTATTTT.